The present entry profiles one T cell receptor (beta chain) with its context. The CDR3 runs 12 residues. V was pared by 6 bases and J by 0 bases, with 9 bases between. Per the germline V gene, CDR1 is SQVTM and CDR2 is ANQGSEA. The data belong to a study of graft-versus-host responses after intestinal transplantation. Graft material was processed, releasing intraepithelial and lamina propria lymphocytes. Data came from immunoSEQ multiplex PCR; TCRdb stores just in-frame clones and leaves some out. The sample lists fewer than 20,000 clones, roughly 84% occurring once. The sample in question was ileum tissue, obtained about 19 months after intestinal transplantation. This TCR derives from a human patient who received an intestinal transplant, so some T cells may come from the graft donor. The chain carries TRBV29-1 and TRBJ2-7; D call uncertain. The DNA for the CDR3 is TGCAGCGTCTTATTGCACTCCTACGAGCAGTACTTC. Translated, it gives CSVLLHSYEQYF.